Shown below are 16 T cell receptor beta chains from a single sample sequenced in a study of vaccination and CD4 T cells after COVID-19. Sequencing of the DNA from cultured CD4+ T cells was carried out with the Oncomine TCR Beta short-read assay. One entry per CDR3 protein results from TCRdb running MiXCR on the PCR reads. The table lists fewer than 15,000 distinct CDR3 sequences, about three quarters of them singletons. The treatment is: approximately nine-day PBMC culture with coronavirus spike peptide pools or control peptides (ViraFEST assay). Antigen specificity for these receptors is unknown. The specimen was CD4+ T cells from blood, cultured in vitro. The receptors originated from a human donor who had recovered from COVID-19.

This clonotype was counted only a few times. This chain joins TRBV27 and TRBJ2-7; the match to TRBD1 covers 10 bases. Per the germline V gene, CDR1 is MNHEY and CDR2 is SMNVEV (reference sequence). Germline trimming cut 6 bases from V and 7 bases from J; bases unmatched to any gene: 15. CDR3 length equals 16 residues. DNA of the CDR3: TGTGCCAGCAGAACGTCCGACAGGGGGCGCTCGGGGGAGCAGTACTTC. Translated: CASRTSDRGRSGEQYF.

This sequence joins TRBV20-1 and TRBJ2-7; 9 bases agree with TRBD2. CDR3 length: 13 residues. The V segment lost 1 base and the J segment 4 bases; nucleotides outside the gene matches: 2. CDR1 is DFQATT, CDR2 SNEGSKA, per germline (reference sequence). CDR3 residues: CSARGLAEYEQYF. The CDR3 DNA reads TGCAGTGCTAGAGGACTAGCGGAATACGAGCAGTACTTC.

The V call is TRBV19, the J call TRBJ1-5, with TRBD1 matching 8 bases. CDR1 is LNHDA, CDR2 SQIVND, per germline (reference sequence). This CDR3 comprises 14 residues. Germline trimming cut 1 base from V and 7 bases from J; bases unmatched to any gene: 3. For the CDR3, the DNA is TGTGCCAGTAGTATAGGGACAGGGATGCAGCCCCAGCATTTT. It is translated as CASSIGTGMQPQHF.

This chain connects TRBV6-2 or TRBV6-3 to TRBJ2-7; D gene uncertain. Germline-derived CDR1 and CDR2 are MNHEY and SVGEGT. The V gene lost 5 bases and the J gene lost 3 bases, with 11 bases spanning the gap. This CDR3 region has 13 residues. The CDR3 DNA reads TGTGCCAGCAGTCCCCGGGTTAACTACGAGCAGTACTTC. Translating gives CASSPRVNYEQYF.

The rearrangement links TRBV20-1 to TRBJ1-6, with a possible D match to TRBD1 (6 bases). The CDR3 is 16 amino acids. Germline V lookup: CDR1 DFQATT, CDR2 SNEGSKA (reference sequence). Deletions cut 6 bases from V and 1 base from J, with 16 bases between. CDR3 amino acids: CSARAGGGSYNSPLHF. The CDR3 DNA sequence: TGCAGTGCGAGGGCCGGGGGCGGGTCCTATAATTCACCCCTCCACTTT.

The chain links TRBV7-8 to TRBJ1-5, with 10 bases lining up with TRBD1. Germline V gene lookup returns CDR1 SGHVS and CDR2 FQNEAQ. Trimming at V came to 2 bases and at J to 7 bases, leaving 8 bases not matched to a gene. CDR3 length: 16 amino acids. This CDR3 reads CASSLIYGQGVQPQHF. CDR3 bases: TGTGCCAGCAGCTTAATTTACGGACAGGGGGTCCAGCCCCAGCATTTT.

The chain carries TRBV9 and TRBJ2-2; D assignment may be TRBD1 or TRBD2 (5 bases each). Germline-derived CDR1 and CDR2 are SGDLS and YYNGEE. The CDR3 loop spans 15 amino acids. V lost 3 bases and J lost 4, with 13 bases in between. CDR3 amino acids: CASSGTSRGTGELFF. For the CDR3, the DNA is TGTGCCAGCAGCGGCACTAGTAGGGGCACCGGGGAGCTGTTTTTT. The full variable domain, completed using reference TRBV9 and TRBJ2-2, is DSGVTQTPKHLITATGQRVTLRCSPRSGDLSVYWYQQSLDQGLQFLIQYYNGEERAKGNILERFSAQQFPDLHSELNLSSLELGDSALYFCASSGTSRGTGELFFGEGSRLTVL.

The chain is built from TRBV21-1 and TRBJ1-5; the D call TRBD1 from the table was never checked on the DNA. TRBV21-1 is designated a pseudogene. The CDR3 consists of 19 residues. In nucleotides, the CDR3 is TGTGCCAGCAGCCCCCCGGAGGCTATCCAGGAAACTAGCAATCAGCCCCAGCATTTT. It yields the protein CASSPPEAIQETSNQPQHF.

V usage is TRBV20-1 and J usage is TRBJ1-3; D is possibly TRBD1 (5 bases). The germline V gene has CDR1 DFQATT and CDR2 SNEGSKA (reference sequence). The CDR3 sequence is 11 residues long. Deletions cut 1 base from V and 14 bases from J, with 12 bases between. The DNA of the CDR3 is TGCAGTGCTAGAGGACCTGGGGGTTTATATTTT. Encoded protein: CSARGPGGLYF.

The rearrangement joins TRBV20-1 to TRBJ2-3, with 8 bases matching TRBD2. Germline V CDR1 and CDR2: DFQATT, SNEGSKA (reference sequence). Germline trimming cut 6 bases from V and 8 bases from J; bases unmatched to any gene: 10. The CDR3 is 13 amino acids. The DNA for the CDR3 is TGCAGTGCCTCTACGGGGGGGAAGGTTACGCAGTATTTT. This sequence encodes CSASTGGKVTQYF.

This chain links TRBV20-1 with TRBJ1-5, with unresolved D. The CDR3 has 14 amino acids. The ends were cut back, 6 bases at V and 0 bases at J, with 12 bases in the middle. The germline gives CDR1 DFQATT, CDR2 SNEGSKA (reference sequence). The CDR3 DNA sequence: TGCAGTGCCCTACCGGGTTATAGCAATCAGCCCCAGCATTTT. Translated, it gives CSALPGYSNQPQHF.

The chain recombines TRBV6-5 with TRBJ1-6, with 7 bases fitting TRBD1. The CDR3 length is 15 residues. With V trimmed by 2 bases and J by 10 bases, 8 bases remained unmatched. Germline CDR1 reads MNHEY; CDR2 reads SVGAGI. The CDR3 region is CASSYADRRSSPLHF. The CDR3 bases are TGTGCCAGCAGTTACGCGGACAGGAGGAGCTCACCCCTCCACTTT.

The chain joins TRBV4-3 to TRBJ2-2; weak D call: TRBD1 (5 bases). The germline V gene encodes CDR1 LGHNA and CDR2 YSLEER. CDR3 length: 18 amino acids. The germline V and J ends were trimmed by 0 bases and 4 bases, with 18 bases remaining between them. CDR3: CASSQEAPRESGTGELFF. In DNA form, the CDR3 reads TGCGCCAGCAGCCAAGAGGCGCCCAGGGAATCAGGCACCGGGGAGCTGTTTTTT.

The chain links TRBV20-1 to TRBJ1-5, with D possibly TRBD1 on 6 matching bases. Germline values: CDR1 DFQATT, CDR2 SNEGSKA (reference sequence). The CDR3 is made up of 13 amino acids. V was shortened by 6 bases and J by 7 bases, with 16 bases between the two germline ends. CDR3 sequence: CSALRQVGQPQHF. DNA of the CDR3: TGCAGTGCACTACGACAGGTTGGCCAGCCCCAGCATTTT.

The CDR3 nucleotides are TGTGCCAGCAGCCAAGTAGCGGGACTGCGTCTGGGAGAGCAGTACTTC. Translation gives CASSQVAGLRLGEQYF. V gene TRBV14 combines with J gene TRBJ2-7; 8 nucleotides agree with TRBD2. After removal of 1 base from V and 7 bases from J, the junction contained 12 bases not matched to a gene. This CDR3 spans 16 amino acids. Germline V lookup: CDR1 SGHDN, CDR2 FVKESK.

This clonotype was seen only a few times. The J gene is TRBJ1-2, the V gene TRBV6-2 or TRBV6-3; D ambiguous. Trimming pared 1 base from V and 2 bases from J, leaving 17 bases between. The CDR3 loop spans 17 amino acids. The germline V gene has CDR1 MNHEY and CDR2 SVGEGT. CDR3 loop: CASSYLQAFGVNYGYTF. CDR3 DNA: TGTGCCAGCAGTTACTTGCAGGCATTCGGCGTGAACTATGGCTACACCTTC.